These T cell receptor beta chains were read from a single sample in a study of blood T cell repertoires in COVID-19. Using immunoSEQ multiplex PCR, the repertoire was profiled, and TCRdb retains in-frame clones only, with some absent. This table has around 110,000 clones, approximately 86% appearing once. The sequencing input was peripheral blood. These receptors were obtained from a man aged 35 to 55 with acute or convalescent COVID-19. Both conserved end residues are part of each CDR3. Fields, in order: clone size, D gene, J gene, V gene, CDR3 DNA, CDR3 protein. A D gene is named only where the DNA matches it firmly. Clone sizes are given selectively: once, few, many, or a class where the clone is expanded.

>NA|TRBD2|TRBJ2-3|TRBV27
TGTGCCAGCAGTTTTCGGGAGGGCCTGGATACGCAGTATTTT
CASSFREGLDTQYF
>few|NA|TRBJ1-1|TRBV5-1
TGCGCCAGCATAGGGGAGGATATGAACACTGAAGCTTTCTTT
CASIGEDMNTEAFF
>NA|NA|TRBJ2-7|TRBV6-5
TGTGCCAGCAGTTACGCTCTTGAGTCCTACGAGCAGTACTTC
CASSYALESYEQYF
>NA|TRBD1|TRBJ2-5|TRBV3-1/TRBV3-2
TGTGCCAGCAACCAGGCCGGGACAGGGGGTGAGACCCAGTACTTC
CASNQAGTGGETQYF
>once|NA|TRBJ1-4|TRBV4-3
TGCGCCAGCAGCCTTGGGGAGGGAGCGCGTCTCCCTAATGAAAAACTGTTTTTT
CASSLGEGARLPNEKLFF
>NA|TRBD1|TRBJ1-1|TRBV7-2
TGTGCCAGCAGCCACAGGGGGCGGGGCACTGAAGCTTTCTTT
CASSHRGRGTEAFF
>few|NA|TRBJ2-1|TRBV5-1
TGCGCCAGCAGCTTGAGCCAGGGGCATACCAATGAGCAGTTCTTC
CASSLSQGHTNEQFF
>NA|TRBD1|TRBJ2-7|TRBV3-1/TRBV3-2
TGTGCCAGCAGCCAACGACGGGACAGGAACGAGCAGTACTTC
CASSQRRDRNEQYF
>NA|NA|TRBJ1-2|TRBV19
TGTGCCAGTAGTATCCAGGGGATGGATGGCTACACCTTC
CASSIQGMDGYTF
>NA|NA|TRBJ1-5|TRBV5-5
TGTGCCAGCAGCTTGACGACAGCTAGCAATCAGCCCCAGCATTTT
CASSLTTASNQPQHF
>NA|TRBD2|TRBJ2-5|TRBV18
TGTGCCAGCTCAACGGGGGGAGAGACCCAGTACTTC
CASSTGGETQYF
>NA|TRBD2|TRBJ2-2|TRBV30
TGTGCCTGCTACCCCGGGACTAGGAACACCGGGGAGCTGTTTTTT
CACYPGTRNTGELFF
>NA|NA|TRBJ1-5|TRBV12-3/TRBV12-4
TGTGCCAGCGGCAGGGGTAGTCAGCCCCAGCATTTT
CASGRGSQPQHF
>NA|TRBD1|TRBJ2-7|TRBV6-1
TGTGCCAGCAGTGAAGGGGGGACAGGGTCGCACGAGCAGTACTTC
CASSEGGTGSHEQYF
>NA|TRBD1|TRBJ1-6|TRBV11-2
TGTGCCAGCAGCACGACAGGGGGCGATTCACCCCTCCACTTT
CASSTTGGDSPLHF
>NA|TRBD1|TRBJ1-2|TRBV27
TGTGCCAGCAGCCGCGTCGGAGGGGGCCGGGATGGCTACACCTTC
CASSRVGGGRDGYTF
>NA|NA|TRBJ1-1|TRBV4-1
TGCGCCAGCAGGATCCAGGGAGGCTCGGCTGAAGCTTTCTTT
CASRIQGGSAEAFF
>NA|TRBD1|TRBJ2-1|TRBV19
TGTGCCAGTAGCAAAGGGACAGGGCCCTACAATGAGCAGTTCTTC
CASSKGTGPYNEQFF
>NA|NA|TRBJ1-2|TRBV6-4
TGTGCCAGCATCCTACCCCCCTGCGGTGGCTACACCTTC
CASILPPCGGYTF
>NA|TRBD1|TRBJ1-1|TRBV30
TGTGCCTGGAGTGCGAGACAGGGGGCGGATACTGAAGCTTTCTTT
CAWSARQGADTEAFF
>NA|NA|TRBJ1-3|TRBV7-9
TGTGCCAGCAGCTTGACGGGGGATGGAAACACCATATATTTT
CASSLTGDGNTIYF
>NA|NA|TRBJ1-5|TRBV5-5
TGTGCCAGCAGCTTGGATCCTACCAATCAGCCCCAGCATTTT
CASSLDPTNQPQHF
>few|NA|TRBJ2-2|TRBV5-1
TGCGCCAGCAGCATTGAGGCTAGGGGCGACACCGGGGAGCTGTTTTTT
CASSIEARGDTGELFF
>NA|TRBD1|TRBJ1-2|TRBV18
TGTGCCAGCTCACTATCACAGGGGGCGCTGGGCGGCTACACCTTC
CASSLSQGALGGYTF
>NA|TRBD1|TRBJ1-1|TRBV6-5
TGTGCCATTCCGGGACAGGGGGGCACTGAAGCTTTCTTT
CAIPGQGGTEAFF
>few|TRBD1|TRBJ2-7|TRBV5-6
TGTGCCAGCAGCTTGGGTGGACAGGGAGACTACGAGCAGTACTTC
CASSLGGQGDYEQYF
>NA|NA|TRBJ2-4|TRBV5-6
TGTGCCAGCAGCTACCGGATAGGGGTCAAAAACATTCAGTACTTC
CASSYRIGVKNIQYF
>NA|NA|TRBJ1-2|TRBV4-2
TGTGCCAGCAGTGGCAAATACTATGGCTACACCTTC
CASSGKYYGYTF
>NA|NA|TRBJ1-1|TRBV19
TGTGCCAGTAGTATCGGGGGTAGCACTGAAGCTTTCTTT
CASSIGGSTEAFF
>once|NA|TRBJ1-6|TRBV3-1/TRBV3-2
TGTGCCAGCAGCCAAGAAGAGAGCTCCTATAATTCACCCCTCCACTTT
CASSQEESSYNSPLHF
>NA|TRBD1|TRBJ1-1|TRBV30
TGTGCCTGGAGGCCCGGGACAGGGACTGAAGCTTTCTTT
CAWRPGTGTEAFF
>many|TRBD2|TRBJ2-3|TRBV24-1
TGTGCCACCAGTGATCCCCTAGCGGGATTCACAGATACGCAGTATTTT
CATSDPLAGFTDTQYF
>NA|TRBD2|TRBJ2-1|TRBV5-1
TGCGCCAGCAGCTTTTGGGACAGCGGGAGGGCCTCCTACAATGAGCAGTTCTTC
CASSFWDSGRASYNEQFF
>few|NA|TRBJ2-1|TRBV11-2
TGTGCCAGCAGCTTAGCGGGAGTCGGAAATGAGCAGTTCTTC
CASSLAGVGNEQFF